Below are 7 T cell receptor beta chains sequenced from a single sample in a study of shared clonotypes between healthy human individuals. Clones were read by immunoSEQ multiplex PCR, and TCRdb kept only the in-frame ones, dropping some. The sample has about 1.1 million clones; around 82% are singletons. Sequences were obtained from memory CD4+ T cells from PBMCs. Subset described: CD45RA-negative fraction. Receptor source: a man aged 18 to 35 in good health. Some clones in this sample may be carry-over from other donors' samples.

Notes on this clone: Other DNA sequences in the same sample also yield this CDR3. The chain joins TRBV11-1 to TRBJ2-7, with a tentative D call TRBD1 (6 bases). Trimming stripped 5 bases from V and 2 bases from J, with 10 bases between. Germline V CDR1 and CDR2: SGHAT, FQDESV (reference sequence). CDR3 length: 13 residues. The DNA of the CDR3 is TGTGCCAGCAGCCGCGACAGGCCCTACGAGCAGTACTTC. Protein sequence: CASSRDRPYEQYF.

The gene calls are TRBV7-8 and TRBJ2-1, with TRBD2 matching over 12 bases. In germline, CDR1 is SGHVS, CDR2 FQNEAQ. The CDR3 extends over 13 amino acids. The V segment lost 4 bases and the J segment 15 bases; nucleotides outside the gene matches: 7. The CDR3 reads CASSSSGRAFLFF. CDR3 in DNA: TGTGCCAGCAGCTCTAGCGGGAGGGCCTTTCTGTTCTTC.

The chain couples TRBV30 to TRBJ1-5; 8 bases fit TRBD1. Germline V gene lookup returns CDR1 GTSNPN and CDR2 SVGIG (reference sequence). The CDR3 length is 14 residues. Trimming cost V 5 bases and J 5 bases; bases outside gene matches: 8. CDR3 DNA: TGTGCCTGGTCACGGGACAGGTTGGATCAGCCCCAGCATTTT. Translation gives CAWSRDRLDQPQHF.

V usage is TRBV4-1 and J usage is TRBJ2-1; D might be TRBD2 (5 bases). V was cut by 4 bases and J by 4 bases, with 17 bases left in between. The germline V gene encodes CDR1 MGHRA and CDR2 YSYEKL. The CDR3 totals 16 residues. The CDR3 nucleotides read TGCGCCAGCAGCCCAAGTCGTGACTGGACTTACAATGAGCAGTTCTTC. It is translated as CASSPSRDWTYNEQFF.

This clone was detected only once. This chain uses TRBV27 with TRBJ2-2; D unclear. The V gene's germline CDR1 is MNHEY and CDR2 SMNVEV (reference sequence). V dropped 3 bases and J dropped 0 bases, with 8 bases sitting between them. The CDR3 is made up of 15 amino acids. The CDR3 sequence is CASSFAVTNTGELFF. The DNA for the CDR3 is TGTGCCAGCAGTTTCGCGGTCACGAACACCGGGGAGCTGTTTTTT.

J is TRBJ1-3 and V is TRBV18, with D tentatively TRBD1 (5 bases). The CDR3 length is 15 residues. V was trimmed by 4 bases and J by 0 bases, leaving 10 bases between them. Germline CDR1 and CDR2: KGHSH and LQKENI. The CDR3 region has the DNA TGTGCCAGCTCACTAACCGACAGCTCTGGAAACACCATATATTTT. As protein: CASSLTDSSGNTIYF.

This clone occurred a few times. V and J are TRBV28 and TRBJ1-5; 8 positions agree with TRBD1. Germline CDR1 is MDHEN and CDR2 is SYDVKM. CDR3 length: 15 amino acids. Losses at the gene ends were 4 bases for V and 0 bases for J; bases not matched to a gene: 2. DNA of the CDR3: TGTGCCAGCAGTTCTGACAGGGGTAGCAATCAGCCCCAGCATTTT. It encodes CASSSDRGSNQPQHF. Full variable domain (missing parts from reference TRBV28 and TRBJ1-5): DVKVTQSSRYLVKRTGEKVFLECVQDMDHENMFWYRQDPGLGLRLIYFSYDVKMKEKGDIPEGYSVSREKKERFSLILESASTNQTSMYLCASSSDRGSNQPQHFGDGTRLSIL.